Listed here are 12 T cell receptor beta chains from one sample, sequenced in a study of vaccination and CD4 T cells after COVID-19. These receptors lack a known antigen. The Oncomine TCR Beta short-read assay generated sequence data from the DNA of cultured CD4+ T cells. TCRdb used MiXCR to reprocess the PCR reads, holding one entry per CDR3 protein. The profile covers approximately 18,000 distinct CDR3 sequences, with around 40% appearing a single time and 15% to 20% taken by the ten largest. Sample time point: late sampling 161 to 241 days after vaccination in three convalescent patients. The treatment here: approximately 9-day PBMC culture with coronavirus spike peptide pools or control peptides (ViraFEST assay). The sample was CD4+ T cells from blood, cultured in vitro, taken about 7 months after SARS-CoV-2 vaccination. These receptors were taken from a human donor who had recovered from COVID-19.

This clonotype was found once. CDR3 DNA sequence: TGTGCCGTAGCCCGCCGGGACAGCAGAGGCAATGAGCAGTTCTTC. It codes for CAVARRDSRGNEQFF. The rearrangement uses TRBV10-3 and TRBJ2-1, with 7 bases identical to TRBD1. The length of the CDR3 is 15 residues. With V trimmed by 11 bases and J by 6 bases, 16 bases remained unmatched. Germline CDR1 ENHRY, CDR2 SYGVKD.

J is TRBJ1-2 and V is TRBV28; unclear D gene. From germline, CDR1 is MDHEN and CDR2 SYDVKM. The CDR3 totals 12 residues. V was shortened by 3 bases and J by 6 bases, with 8 bases between the two germline ends. Here the CDR3 reads CASSFREHGYTF. CDR3 coding DNA: TGTGCCAGCAGTTTCCGGGAGCATGGCTACACCTTC.

The genes are TRBV6-5 and TRBJ2-7, with TRBD1 identical over 8 bases. The V segment lost 1 base and the J segment 1 base; nucleotides outside the gene matches: 3. CDR1 and CDR2 (germline): MNHEY, SVGAGI. This CDR3 region has 15 residues. This CDR3 reads CASSYYQGASYEQYF. DNA for the CDR3: TGTGCCAGCAGTTACTATCAGGGGGCTTCCTACGAGCAGTACTTC.

This clonotype was observed a few times. The chain couples TRBV7-2 to TRBJ1-2; 8 bases map to TRBD1. Germline values: CDR1 SGHTA, CDR2 FQGNSA. The CDR3 length is 13 residues. Trimming at V came to 5 bases and at J to 7 bases, leaving 6 bases not matched to a gene. As DNA, the CDR3 is TGTGCCAGCAGCGTACGACAGGGGCCTGGCTACACCTTC. Translated, it gives CASSVRQGPGYTF.

The V and J genes are TRBV7-3 and TRBJ2-5; perhaps D is TRBD1 or TRBD2 (5 bases each). Looked up from germline, CDR1 is SGHTA and CDR2 is FQGTGA. CDR3 length: 15 residues. With 3 bases removed from V and 0 bases from J, the gap between germline ends came to 11 bases. For the CDR3, the DNA is TGTGCCAGCAGCTTTTCTCCGGGACACCAAGAGACCCAGTACTTC. This gives the protein CASSFSPGHQETQYF.

This clonotype was detected only a few times. The chain links TRBV27 to TRBJ2-5; the D is unclear. CDR3 length: 15 residues. CDR1 and CDR2 from the germline V gene are MNHEY and SMNVEV (reference sequence). V was cut by 0 bases and J by 5 bases, with 13 bases left in between. The CDR3 spells CASSLSILRGETQYF. The DNA for the CDR3 is TGTGCCAGCAGTTTATCGATTCTTCGTGGGGAGACCCAGTACTTC.

The chain uses TRBV2 and TRBJ2-3; 7 positions agree with TRBD1. Germline V gene sequence: CDR1 SNHLY, CDR2 FYNNEI. V trimming: 5 bases; J trimming: 1 base; junction bases outside the gene matches: 3. CDR3 length: 14 amino acids. In DNA form, the CDR3 reads TGTGCCAGCAGTCGCACAGGGGGCACAGATACGCAGTATTTT. Amino acid sequence: CASSRTGGTDTQYF.

The rearrangement joins TRBV10-3 to TRBJ2-7; 11 bases are a match to TRBD2. The V segment lost 0 bases and the J segment 2 bases; nucleotides outside the gene matches: 9. There are 18 residues in the CDR3. Per the germline V gene, CDR1 is ENHRY and CDR2 is SYGVKD. The CDR3 reads CAISESPLLAGAPYEQYF. The CDR3 DNA follows: TGTGCCATCAGTGAGTCCCCACTACTAGCGGGGGCCCCCTACGAGCAGTACTTC.

The chain has TRBV11-3 and TRBJ2-7, with 7 bases aligning to TRBD1. Losses at the gene ends were 1 base for V and 6 bases for J; bases not matched to a gene: 3. The CDR3 totals 13 residues. Germline CDR1 is SGHNT and CDR2 is YENEEA. CDR3 DNA: TGTGCCAGCAGCTTAGTAAGGACAGGCGAGCAGTACTTC. Its translation is CASSLVRTGEQYF.

CDR3 sequence: CASQPPVTVNYGYTF. The CDR3 region has the DNA TGTGCCAGCCAGCCCCCCGTAACAGTCAACTATGGCTACACCTTC. The J gene is TRBJ1-2, the V gene TRBV6-1; D not certain. Looked up from germline, CDR1 is MNHNS and CDR2 is SASEGT. Deletions cut 8 bases from V and 2 bases from J, with 18 bases between. The CDR3 covers 15 residues.

The CDR3 nucleotides are TGCAGTGCCACACATCAATTCACAGGGGCAACTAACACTGAAGCTTTCTTT. Amino acid sequence: CSATHQFTGATNTEAFF. The chain carries TRBV20-1 and TRBJ1-1, with 7 bases fitting TRBD1. Per germline, CDR1 DFQATT and CDR2 SNEGSKA (reference sequence). The trim removed 6 bases at V and 2 bases at J, leaving 18 bases unmatched. The CDR3 has 17 residues.

The V call is TRBV6-5, the J call TRBJ2-1; no firm D call. Germline V gene lookup returns CDR1 MNHEY and CDR2 SVGAGI. The V end lost 2 bases, the J end lost 1 base, and 12 bases lay between the germline ends. The CDR3 sequence is 16 residues long. This CDR3 is CASSYASEISYNEQFF. The CDR3 coding sequence is TGTGCCAGCAGTTACGCTAGTGAAATATCCTACAATGAGCAGTTCTTC.